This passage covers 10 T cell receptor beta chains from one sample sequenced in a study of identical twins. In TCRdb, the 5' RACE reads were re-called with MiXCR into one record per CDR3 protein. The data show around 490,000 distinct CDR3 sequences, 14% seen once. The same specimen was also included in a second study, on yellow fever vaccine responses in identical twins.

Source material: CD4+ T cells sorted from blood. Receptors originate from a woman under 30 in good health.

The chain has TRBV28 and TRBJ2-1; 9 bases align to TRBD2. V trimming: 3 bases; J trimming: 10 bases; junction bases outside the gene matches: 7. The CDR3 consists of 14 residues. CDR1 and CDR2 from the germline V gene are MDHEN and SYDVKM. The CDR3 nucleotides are TGTGCCAGCAGTTTGAGCGGGAGGACCTCCGAGCAGTTCTTC. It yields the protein CASSLSGRTSEQFF.

The CDR3 loop reads CASSAGTIEQYF. For the CDR3, the DNA is TGTGCCAGCAGCGCCGGGACAATTGAGCAGTACTTC. V and J are TRBV2 and TRBJ2-7; TRBD1 is a possible D gene (6 bases). This CDR3 comprises 12 residues. CDR1 is SNHLY and CDR2 is FYNNEI in the germline V gene. Between the trimmed V and J ends, which lost 6 bases and 7 bases, there was a span of 13 bases.

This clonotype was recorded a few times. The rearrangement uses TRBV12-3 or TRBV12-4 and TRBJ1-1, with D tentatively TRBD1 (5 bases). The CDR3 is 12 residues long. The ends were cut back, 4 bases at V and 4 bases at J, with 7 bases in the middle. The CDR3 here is CASSSGITEAFF. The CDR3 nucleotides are TGTGCCAGCAGTTCAGGGATCACTGAAGCTTTCTTT.

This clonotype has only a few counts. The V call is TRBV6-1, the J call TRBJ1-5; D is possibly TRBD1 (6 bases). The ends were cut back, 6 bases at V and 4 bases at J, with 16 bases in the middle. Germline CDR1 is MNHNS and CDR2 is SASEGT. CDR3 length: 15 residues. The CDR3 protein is CASRPQGLGNQPQHF. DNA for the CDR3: TGTGCCAGCAGGCCTCAGGGGTTGGGTAATCAGCCCCAGCATTTT.

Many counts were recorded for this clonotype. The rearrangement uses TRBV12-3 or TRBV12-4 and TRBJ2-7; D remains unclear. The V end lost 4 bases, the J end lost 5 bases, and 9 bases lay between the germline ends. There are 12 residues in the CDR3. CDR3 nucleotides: TGTGCCAGCAGTTACTTGTCACACGAGCAGTACTTC. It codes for CASSYLSHEQYF.

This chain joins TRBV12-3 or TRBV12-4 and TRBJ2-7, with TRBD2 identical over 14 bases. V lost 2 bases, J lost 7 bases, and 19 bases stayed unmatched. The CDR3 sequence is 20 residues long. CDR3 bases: TGTGCCAGCAGTTTAATTGCCGGGACTAGCGGGAGCAGGCACAAGTGGGAGCAGTACTTC. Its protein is CASSLIAGTSGSRHKWEQYF.

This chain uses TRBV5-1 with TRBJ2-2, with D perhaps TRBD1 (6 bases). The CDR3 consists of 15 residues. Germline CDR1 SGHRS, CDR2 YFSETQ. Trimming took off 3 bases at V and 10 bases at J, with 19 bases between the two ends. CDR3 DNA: TGCGCCAGCAGCTCGACCCAGACAGGTCCGTCGGAGCTGTTTTTT. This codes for CASSSTQTGPSELFF. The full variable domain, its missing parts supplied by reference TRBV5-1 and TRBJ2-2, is KAGVTQTPRYLIKTRGQQVTLSCSPISGHRSVSWYQQTPGQGLQFLFEYFSETQRNKGNFPGRFSGRQFSNSRSEMNVSTLELGDSALYLCASSSTQTGPSELFFGEGSRLTVL.

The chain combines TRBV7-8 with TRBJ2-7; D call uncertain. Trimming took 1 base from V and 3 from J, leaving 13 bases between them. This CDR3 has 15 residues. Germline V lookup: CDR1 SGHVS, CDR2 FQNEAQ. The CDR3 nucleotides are TGTGCCAGCAGCTTAGGTCAGGTCCATCGCTACGAGCAGTACTTC. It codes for CASSLGQVHRYEQYF.

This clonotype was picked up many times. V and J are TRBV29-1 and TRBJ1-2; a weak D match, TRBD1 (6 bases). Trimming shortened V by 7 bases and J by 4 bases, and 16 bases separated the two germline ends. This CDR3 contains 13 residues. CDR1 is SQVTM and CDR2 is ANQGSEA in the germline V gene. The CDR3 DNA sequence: TGCAGCGGTGGGGGCACCACCTCCTATGGCTACACCTTC. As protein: CSGGGTTSYGYTF. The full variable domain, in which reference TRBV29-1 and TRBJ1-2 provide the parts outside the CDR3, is SAVISQKPSRDICQRGTSLTIQCQVDSQVTMMFWYRQQPGQSLTLIATANQGSEATYESGFVIDKFPISRPNLTFSTLTVSNMSPEDSSIYLCSGGGTTSYGYTFGSGTRLTVV.

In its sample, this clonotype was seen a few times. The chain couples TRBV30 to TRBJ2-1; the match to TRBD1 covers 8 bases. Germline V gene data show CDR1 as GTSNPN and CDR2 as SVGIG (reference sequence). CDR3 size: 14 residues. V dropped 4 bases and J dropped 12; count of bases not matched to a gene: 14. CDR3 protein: CAWTVRKTGDRQFF. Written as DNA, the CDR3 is TGTGCCTGGACCGTCAGGAAGACAGGGGATCGGCAGTTCTTC.